The present entry profiles one T cell receptor beta chain with its context. The antigen is not known. The data stem from a study of human T cells and chemical hapten exposure. Overall study context: Diphenylcyclopropenone, dosed weekly to the scalp, was given to patients throughout the approximately 22-week study. Overall study findings and caveats: No alteration of TCRs above 1 in 1000 frequency was seen with DPC sensitization. Compared with pre-sensitization or healthy control sets, expanded TCRs clustered more.

V gave up 3 bases and J gave up 3 bases; unmatched junction bases: 16. The CDR3 has 18 residues. Germline CDR1 SGHAT, CDR2 FQNNGV. The study's library attached unique molecular identifiers to single cDNA molecules. TCRdb redid the calling of the RACE reads with MiXCR, one entry per CDR3 protein. The sample shows 150,000 to 200,000 distinct CDR3 sequences, about a quarter of them seen only once. Time point denoted: patch test 3, about 24 weeks after DPC sensitization. The treatment is: therapeutic diphenylcyclopropenone sensitization with weekly scalp DPC. This TCR came from a woman between 18 and 29 years old with alopecia areata. Some clones in this sample may be carry-over from other donors' samples. The chain is built from TRBV11-2 and TRBJ2-7; 8 nucleotides match TRBD1. The material was whole blood, obtained in connection with sensitization to the hapten diphenylcyclopropenone (DPC). CDR3 loop: CASSFRPGTGETFYEQYF. The CDR3, as DNA: TGTGCCAGCAGCTTCCGCCCCGGGACAGGCGAAACCTTCTACGAGCAGTACTTC.